This entry lists 4 T cell receptor beta chains sequenced from one sample in a study of T cells expressing NK-cell markers. TCRdb re-called the 5' RACE reads; one entry per CDR3 protein, DNA not given. This sample's table has some 450,000 distinct CDR3 sequences. The material sequenced was blood T cells: a sorted CD56 or NKG2C T cell subset, CD4+ or CD8+ T cells, or bulk PBMC T cells (not recorded which). All receptors come from a woman between 18 and 70 years old in good health.

This chain connects TRBV12-3 or TRBV12-4 to TRBJ2-3; the TRBD2 assignment by TCRdb is unverifiable without DNA. This CDR3 comprises 16 residues. This CDR3 reads CASSFPSGGSTDTQYF.

This chain links TRBV7-7 with TRBJ2-3; TCRdb designates TRBD2, a call that cannot be tested without DNA. Germline-derived CDR1 and CDR2 are SSHAT and FNYEAQ (reference sequence). This CDR3 comprises 17 residues. CDR3 protein: CASNKPGLVRGTDTQYF.

The chain is built from TRBV12-5 and TRBJ2-1. This CDR3 region has 16 residues. CDR1 and CDR2 (germline): LGHNT, FRNRAP. This CDR3 reads CASGLETRSSYNEQFF.

This chain connects TRBV7-9 to TRBJ2-3; the D gene TCRdb calls, TRBD2, cannot be checked with no DNA. The germline V gene encodes CDR1 SEHNR and CDR2 FQNEAQ (reference sequence). The CDR3 consists of 15 residues. CDR3 amino acids: CASSLEGFRRDTQYF.